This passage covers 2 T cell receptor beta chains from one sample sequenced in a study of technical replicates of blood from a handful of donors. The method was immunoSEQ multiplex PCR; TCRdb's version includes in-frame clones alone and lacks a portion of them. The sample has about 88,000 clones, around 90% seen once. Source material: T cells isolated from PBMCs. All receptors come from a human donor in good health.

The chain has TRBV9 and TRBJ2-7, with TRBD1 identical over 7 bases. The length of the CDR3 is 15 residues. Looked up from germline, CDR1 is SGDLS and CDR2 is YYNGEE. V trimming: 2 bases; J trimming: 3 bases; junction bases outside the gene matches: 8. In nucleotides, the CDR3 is TGTGCCAGCAGCGTCACCGGGACAGCCTTCTACGAGCAGTACTTC. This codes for CASSVTGTAFYEQYF.

CDR3 sequence: CASSVGQSNQPQHF. As DNA, the CDR3 is TGTGCCAGCAGCGTGGGCCAGAGCAATCAGCCCCAGCATTTT. The chain uses TRBV9 and TRBJ1-5; D ambiguous. The CDR3 sequence is 14 residues long. The V end was cut by 2 bases, the J end by 1 base, with 7 bases between. From germline, CDR1 is SGDLS and CDR2 YYNGEE.